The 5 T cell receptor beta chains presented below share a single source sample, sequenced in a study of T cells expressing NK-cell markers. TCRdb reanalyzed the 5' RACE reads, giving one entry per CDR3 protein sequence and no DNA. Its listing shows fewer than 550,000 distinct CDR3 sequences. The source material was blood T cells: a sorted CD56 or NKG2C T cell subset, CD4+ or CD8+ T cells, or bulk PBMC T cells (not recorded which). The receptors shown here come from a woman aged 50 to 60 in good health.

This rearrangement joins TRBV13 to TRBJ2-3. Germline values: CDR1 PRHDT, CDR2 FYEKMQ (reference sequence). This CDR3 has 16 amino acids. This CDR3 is CASSLKVTASTDTQYF.

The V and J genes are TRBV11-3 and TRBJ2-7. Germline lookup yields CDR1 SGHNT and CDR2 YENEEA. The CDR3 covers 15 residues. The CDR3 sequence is CASSSRWVNSYEQYF. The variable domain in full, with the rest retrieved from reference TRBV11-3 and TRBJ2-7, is EAGVVQSPRYKIIEKKQPVAFWCNPISGHNTLYWYLQNLGQGPELLIRYENEEAVDDSQLPKDRFSAERLKGVDSTLKIQPAELGDSAVYLCASSSRWVNSYEQYFGPGTRLTVT.

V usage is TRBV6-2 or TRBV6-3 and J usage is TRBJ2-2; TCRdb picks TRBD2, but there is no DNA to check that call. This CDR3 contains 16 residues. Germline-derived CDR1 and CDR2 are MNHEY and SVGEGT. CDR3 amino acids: CASSRRVLARTSELFF.

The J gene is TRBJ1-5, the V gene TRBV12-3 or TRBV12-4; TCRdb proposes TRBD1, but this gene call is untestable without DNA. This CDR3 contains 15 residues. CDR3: CASSSRGESNQPQHF.

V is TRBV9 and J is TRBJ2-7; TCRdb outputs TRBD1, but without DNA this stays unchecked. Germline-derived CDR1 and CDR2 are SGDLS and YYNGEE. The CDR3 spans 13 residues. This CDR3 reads CASSVYGNYEQYF.